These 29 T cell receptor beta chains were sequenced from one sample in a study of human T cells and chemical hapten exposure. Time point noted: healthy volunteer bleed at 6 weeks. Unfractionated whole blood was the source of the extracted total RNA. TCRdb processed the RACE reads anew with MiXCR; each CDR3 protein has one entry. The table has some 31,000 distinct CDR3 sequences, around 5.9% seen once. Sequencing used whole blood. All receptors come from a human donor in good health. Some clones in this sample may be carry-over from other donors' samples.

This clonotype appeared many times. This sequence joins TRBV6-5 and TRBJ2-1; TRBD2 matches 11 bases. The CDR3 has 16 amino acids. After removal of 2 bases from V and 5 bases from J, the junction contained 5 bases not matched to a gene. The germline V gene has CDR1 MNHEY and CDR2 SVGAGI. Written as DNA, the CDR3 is TGTGCCAGCAGTTACAAGTGGGGACTAGCGGACAATGAGCAGTTCTTC. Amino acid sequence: CASSYKWGLADNEQFF.

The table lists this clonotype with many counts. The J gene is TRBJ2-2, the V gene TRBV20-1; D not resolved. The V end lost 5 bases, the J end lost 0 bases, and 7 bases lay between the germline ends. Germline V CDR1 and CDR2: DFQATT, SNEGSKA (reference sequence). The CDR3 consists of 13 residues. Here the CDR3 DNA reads TGCAGTGCTTACCCACCGAACACCGGGGAGCTGTTTTTT. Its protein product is CSAYPPNTGELFF.

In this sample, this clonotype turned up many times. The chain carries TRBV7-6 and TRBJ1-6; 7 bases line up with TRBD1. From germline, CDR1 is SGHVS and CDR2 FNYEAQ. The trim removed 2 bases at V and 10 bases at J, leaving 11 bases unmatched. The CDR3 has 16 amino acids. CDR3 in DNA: TGTGCCAGCAGCTTACGTGCGCGACAGGGAGGCTCACCCCTCCACTTT. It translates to CASSLRARQGGSPLHF.

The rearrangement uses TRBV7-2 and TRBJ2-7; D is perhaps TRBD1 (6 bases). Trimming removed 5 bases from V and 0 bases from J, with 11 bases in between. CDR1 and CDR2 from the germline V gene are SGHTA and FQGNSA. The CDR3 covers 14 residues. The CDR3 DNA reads TGTGCCAGCAGCCGAGACAGGAGCTCCTACGAGCAGTACTTC. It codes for CASSRDRSSYEQYF.

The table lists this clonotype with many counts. The CDR3 reads CASSPHWNYGYTF. Written as DNA, the CDR3 is TGTGCCAGCTCACCTCATTGGAACTATGGCTACACCTTC. The chain combines TRBV18 with TRBJ1-2; D is ambiguous. This CDR3 is built from 13 residues. Trimming pared 3 bases from V and 2 bases from J, leaving 7 bases between. Germline lookup yields CDR1 KGHSH and CDR2 LQKENI. The full variable domain, completed using reference TRBV18 and TRBJ1-2, is NAGVMQNPRHLVRRRGQEARLRCSPMKGHSHVYWYRQLPEEGLKFMVYLQKENIIDESGMPKERFSAEFPKEGPSILRIQQVVRGDSAAYFCASSPHWNYGYTFGSGTRLTVV.

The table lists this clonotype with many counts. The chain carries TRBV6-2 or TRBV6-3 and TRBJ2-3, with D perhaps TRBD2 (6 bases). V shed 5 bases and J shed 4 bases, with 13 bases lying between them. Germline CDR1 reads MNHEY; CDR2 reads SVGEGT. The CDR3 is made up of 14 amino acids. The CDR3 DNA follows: TGTGCCAGCAGTGGGGGACTGGGAGCAGATACGCAGTATTTT. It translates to CASSGGLGADTQYF.

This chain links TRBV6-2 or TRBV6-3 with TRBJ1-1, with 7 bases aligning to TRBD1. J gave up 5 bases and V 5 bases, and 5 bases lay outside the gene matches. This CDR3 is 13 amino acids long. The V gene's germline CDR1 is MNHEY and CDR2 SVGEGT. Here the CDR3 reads CASSMTGRTEAFF. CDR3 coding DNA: TGTGCCAGCAGTATGACAGGGAGGACTGAAGCTTTCTTT.

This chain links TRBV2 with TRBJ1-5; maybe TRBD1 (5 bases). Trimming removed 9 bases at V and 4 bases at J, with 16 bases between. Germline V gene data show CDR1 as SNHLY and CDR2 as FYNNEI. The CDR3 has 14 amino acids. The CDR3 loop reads CASVKGRENQPQHF. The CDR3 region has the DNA TGTGCCAGTGTTAAGGGGCGGGAGAATCAGCCCCAGCATTTT.

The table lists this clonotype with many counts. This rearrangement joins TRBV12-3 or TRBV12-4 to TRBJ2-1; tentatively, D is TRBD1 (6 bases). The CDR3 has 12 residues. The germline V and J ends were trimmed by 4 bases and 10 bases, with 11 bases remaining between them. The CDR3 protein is CASSSDRGEQFF. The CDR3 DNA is TGTGCCAGCAGTTCGGATAGGGGGGAGCAGTTCTTC.

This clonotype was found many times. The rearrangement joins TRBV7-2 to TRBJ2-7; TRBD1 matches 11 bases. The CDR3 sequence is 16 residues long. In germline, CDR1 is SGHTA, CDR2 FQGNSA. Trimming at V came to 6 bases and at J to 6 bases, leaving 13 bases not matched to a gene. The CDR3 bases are TGTGCCAGCAGGCCCCTGTCCCGGGACAGGGGGTGCGAGCAGTACTTC. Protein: CASRPLSRDRGCEQYF.

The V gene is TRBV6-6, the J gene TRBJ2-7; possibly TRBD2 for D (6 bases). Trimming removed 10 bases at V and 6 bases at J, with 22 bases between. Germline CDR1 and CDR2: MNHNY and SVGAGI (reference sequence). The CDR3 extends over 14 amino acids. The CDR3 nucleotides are TGTGCCACCCACACCCGGGCGCAGGGAGGCGAGCAGTACTTC. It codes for CATHTRAQGGEQYF.

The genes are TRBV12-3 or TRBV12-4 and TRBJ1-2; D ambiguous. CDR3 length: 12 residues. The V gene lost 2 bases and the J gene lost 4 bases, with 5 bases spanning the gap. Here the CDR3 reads CASSLSAYGYTF. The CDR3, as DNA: TGTGCCAGCAGTTTATCCGCCTATGGCTACACCTTC.

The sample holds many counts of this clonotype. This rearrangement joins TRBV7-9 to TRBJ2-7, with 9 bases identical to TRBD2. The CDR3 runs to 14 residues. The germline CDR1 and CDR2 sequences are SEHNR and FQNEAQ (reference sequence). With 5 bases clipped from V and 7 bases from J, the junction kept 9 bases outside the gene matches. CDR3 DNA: TGTGCCAGCAGCCCGATTAGCGGGAGCGTAGAGCAGTACTTC. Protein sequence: CASSPISGSVEQYF.

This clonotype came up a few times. CDR3 DNA sequence: TGTGCCAGCAGCCTCCGAGGGGCGTTGGTGGGAGAGACCCAGTACTTC. It codes for CASSLRGALVGETQYF. The chain is built from TRBV9 and TRBJ2-5, with D perhaps given as TRBD1 or TRBD2 (5 bases each). V shed 4 bases and J shed 4 bases, with 20 bases lying between them. The V gene's germline CDR1 is SGDLS and CDR2 YYNGEE. CDR3 length: 16 amino acids.

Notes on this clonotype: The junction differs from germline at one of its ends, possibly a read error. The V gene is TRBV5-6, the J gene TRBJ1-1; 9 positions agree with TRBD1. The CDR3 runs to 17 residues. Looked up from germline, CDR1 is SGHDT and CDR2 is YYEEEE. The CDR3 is CASRPPRGTGGDEEALF. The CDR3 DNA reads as TGTGCCAGCAGGCCCCCTCGCGGTACAGGGGGCGACGAAGAAGCTCTCTTT.

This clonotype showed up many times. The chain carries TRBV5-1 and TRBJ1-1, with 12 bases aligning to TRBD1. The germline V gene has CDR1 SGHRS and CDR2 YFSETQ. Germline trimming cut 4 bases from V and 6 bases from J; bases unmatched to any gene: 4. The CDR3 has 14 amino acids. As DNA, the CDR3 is TGCGCCAGCAGCGGGACAGGGGGCAGCGCTGAAGCTTTCTTT. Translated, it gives CASSGTGGSAEAFF.

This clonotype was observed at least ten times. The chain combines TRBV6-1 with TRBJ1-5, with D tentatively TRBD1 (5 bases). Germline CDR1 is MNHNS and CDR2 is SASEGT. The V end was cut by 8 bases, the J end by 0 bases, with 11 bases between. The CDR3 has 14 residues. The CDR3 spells CASGGLYSNQPQHF. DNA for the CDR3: TGTGCCAGCGGGGGTCTATATAGCAATCAGCCCCAGCATTTT.

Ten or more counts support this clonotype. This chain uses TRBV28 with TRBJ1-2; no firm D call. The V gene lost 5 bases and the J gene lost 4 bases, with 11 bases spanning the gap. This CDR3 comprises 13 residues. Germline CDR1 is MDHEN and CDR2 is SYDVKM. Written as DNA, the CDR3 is TGTGCCAGCAGTCCCCCGGGCTCCTATGGCTACACCTTC. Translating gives CASSPPGSYGYTF.

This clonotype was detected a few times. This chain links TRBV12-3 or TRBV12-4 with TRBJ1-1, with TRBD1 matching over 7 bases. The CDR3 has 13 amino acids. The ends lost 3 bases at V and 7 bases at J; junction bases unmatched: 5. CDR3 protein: CASSFLGGGEAFF. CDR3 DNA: TGTGCCAGCAGTTTTCTAGGGGGCGGTGAAGCTTTCTTT.

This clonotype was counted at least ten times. In nucleotides, the CDR3 is TGTGCCAGCAGTTCCACGGGACAGATCACTGAGACCCAGTACTTC. Its protein product is CASSSTGQITETQYF. The chain is built from TRBV6-5 and TRBJ2-5, with TRBD1 identical over 7 bases. This CDR3 region has 15 residues. The V segment lost 4 bases and the J segment 5 bases; nucleotides outside the gene matches: 10. Germline CDR1 is MNHEY and CDR2 is SVGAGI.

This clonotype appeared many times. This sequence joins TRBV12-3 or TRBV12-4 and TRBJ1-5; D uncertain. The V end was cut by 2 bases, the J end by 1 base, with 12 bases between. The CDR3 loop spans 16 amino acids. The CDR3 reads CASSLWEGISNQPQHF. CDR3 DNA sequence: TGTGCCAGCAGTTTATGGGAGGGTATAAGCAATCAGCCCCAGCATTTT.

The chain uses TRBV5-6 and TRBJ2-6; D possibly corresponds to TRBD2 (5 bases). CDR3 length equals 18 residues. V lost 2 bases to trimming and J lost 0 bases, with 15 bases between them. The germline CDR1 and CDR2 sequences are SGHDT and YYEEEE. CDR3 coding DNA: TGTGCCAGCAGCTTTGCAGGAAGGGAGACCTCTGGGGCCAACGTCCTGACTTTC. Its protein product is CASSFAGRETSGANVLTF.

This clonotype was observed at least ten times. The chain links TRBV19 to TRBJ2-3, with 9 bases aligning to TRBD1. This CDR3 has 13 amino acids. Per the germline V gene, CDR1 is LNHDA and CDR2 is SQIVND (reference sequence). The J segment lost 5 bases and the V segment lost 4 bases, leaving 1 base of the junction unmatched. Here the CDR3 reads CASSRQGGDTQYF. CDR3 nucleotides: TGTGCCAGTAGTAGACAGGGGGGAGATACGCAGTATTTT.

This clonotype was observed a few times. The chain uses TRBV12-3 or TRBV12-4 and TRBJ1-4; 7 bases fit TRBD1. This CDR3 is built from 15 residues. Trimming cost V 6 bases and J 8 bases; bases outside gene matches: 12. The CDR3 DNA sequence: TGTGCCAGCAGGCCTTCAGGGGGAGTGAGGGAAAAACTGTTTTTT. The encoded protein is CASRPSGGVREKLFF.

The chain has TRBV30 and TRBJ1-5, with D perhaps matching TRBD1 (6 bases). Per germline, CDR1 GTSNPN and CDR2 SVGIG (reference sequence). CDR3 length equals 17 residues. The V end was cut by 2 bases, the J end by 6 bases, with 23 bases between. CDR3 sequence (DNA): TGTGCCTGGAGTCACCCCGGGGGGGCTCTCAGGGGTCAGCCCCAGCATTTT. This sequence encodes CAWSHPGGALRGQPQHF.

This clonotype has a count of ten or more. CDR3 sequence reads: CSARVPGAGSGNTIYF. CDR3 coding DNA: TGCAGTGCTAGAGTACCTGGGGCAGGTTCTGGAAACACCATATATTTT. The chain has TRBV20-1 and TRBJ1-3; D possibly corresponds to TRBD1 (5 bases). The germline V gene encodes CDR1 DFQATT and CDR2 SNEGSKA (reference sequence). The CDR3 contains 16 residues. The V and J ends lost 1 base and 1 base respectively, with 14 bases between them.

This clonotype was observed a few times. CDR3 coding DNA: TGCAGTGCTAGAGATCTAGCGGGACCGAACACCGGGGAGCTGTTTTTT. It specifies CSARDLAGPNTGELFF. This chain joins TRBV20-1 and TRBJ2-2; 9 bases are shared with TRBD2. There are 16 residues in the CDR3. V gave up 0 bases and J gave up 0 bases; unmatched junction bases: 2. Germline loops: CDR1 DFQATT, CDR2 SNEGSKA (reference sequence).

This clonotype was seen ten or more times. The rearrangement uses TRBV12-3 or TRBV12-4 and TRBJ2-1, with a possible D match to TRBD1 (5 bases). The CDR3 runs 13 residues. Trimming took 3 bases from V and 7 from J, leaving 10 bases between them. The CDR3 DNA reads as TGTGCCAGCAGTTTGGCCCAGGGTAATGAGCAGTTCTTC. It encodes CASSLAQGNEQFF.

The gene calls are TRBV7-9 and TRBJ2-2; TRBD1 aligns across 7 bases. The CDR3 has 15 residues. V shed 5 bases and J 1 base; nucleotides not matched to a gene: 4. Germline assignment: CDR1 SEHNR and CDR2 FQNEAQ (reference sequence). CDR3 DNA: TGTGCCAGCAGCCCGACAGGGCGGAACACCGGGGAGCTGTTTTTT. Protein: CASSPTGRNTGELFF.